Listed here is a single TCR beta chain. V was pared by 5 bases and J by 5 bases, with 19 bases between. Germline CDR1 reads ENHRY; CDR2 reads SYGVKD. The CDR3 sequence is 16 residues long. Per the study methods: The assay estimated nucleated cells by amplifying reference gene primers. The method was immunoSEQ multiplex PCR; TCRdb's version includes in-frame clones alone and lacks a portion of them. The V and J calls and the clone size are those of that table, but D and trimming were determined from the DNA. The sample lists approximately 250,000 clones, 80% to 90% occurring once. This entry is derived from a study of blood T cell repertoires in COVID-19. The overall study: Material from acute and convalescent COVID-19 was sourced from the United States, Italy and Spain. PBMCs, B-cell-depleted T cells, or T cells provided the cDNA or gDNA that made up the material.

Sequenced: peripheral blood. The origin of this receptor is a man aged 30 to 45 who had recovered from COVID-19. The rearrangement joins TRBV10-3 to TRBJ2-1, with D tentatively TRBD2 (6 bases). CDR3: CAISPGSGLRDNEQFF. In DNA form, the CDR3 reads TGTGCCATCAGTCCCGGGTCGGGACTCCGCGACAATGAGCAGTTCTTC.